Reported below is one T cell receptor (beta chain). Its cognate antigen is unknown. The TCR beta cDNA libraries contained unique molecular identifiers. Approximately 550,000 cDNA molecules came from around 1 to 9.1 million T cells. From the PCR reads, TCRdb called clonotypes with MiXCR, one entry per CDR3 protein. The sample consists of about 570,000 distinct CDR3 sequences, 34% of them appearing once. This sample is part of a study of post-analysis software for immune sequencing data. Study in general: Patients had relapsing-remitting, secondary progressive or progressive-relapsing multiple sclerosis; some lacked subtype. Findings and caveats of the study: TRBV5-6, TRBV5-1 and TRBV20-1 were among several TRBV segments more frequent in patients than controls. Samples sharing a preparation batch grouped tightly together when assessed by F measure. Normalized Chao1 diversity was significantly reduced in patients versus controls.

Trimming pared 1 base from V and 2 bases from J, leaving 5 bases between. The germline V gene encodes CDR1 LNHNV and CDR2 YYDKDF (reference sequence). This CDR3 has 13 residues. This TCR was sampled from a girl under 18 with multiple sclerosis. The chain joins TRBV15 to TRBJ1-2; no clear D. Material for sequencing was blood. In DNA form, the CDR3 reads TGTGCCACCAGCAGAGGACGGAACTATGGCTACACCTTC. Translated: CATSRGRNYGYTF.